Presented here are 4 T cell receptor beta chains from one specimen sequenced in a study of blood T cells in healthy people across ages. The second PCR ran 7 to 11 cycles with a sample-barcoded 5' primer and J-beta primers. TCRdb re-analysed the 5' RACE reads in MiXCR, keeping a single row per CDR3 protein. The sample contains 600,000 or so distinct CDR3 sequences, approximately 30% of which appear only once. The sequenced material came from blood. These receptors all stem from a woman aged 80 or over in good health.

This clonotype was picked up a small number of times. The rearrangement links TRBV30 to TRBJ1-1; D is uncertain. The CDR3 is 13 amino acids. V gave up 0 bases and J gave up 0 bases, with 5 bases separating them. CDR1 is GTSNPN and CDR2 is SVGIG in the germline V gene (reference sequence). CDR3 nucleotide sequence: TGTGCCTGGAGTGTACGGATGAACACTGAAGCTTTCTTT. As protein: CAWSVRMNTEAFF.

The chain has TRBV15 and TRBJ1-4, with 7 bases aligning to TRBD1. The germline V gene has CDR1 LNHNV and CDR2 YYDKDF (reference sequence). CDR3 length: 15 residues. Trimming took 0 bases from V and 7 from J; bases not matched to a gene: 5. CDR3 residues: CATSRETGRGEKLFF. In DNA form, the CDR3 reads TGTGCCACCAGCAGAGAGACAGGGCGGGGTGAAAAACTGTTTTTT.

This clonotype was counted ten times or more. V and J are TRBV28 and TRBJ2-5; 7 bases match TRBD1. This CDR3 comprises 14 residues. The junction had 6 bases not matched to a gene; V was cut back by 6 bases and J by 2 bases. From germline, CDR1 is MDHEN and CDR2 SYDVKM. The CDR3 here is CASSAYRGQETQYF. CDR3 in DNA: TGTGCCAGCAGCGCGTACAGGGGTCAAGAGACCCAGTACTTC.

This clonotype has a count of ten or more. A clone one base away is much larger, so this may be a read error. The chain combines TRBV7-3 with TRBJ2-1; 7 bases are shared with TRBD1. The end of the DNA aligns better with TRBJ2-7, so the J call may be wrong. Looked up from germline, CDR1 is SGHTA and CDR2 is FQGTGA. The CDR3 has 14 residues. The CDR3 DNA sequence: TGTGCCAGCAGCTGGGACAGTTCCTACAATGAGCAGTACTTC. Translation gives CASSWDSSYNEQYF.